The entry that follows covers one TCR beta chain sequence. No antigen is known for it. Between the trimmed V and J ends, which lost 2 bases and 6 bases, there was a span of 19 bases. Germline lookup yields CDR1 MNHEY and CDR2 SMNVEV (reference sequence). The CDR3 contains 16 residues. This sample was included in a study of PD-1 blockade in classical Hodgkin lymphoma. Study-level points and caveats: Reported findings placed baseline TCR diversity lower in newly diagnosed patients (compared with healthy donors).

The assay was immunoSEQ multiplex PCR, and TCRdb's table has in-frame clones only and misses some. The sample lists just under 100,000 clones; approximately 88% were seen once. Each of the patients experienced relapse following autologous stem cell transplantation, and their brentuximab vedotin exposure differed. This TCR was sampled from a human donor with classical Hodgkin lymphoma. The chain joins TRBV27 to TRBJ1-2; D is possibly TRBD1 (6 bases). The sequencing used peripheral blood mononuclear cells (PBMCs), collected at baseline. The CDR3 reads CASSLEPRGRLNGYTF. The CDR3 DNA reads TGTGCCAGCAGTTTAGAGCCCAGGGGCCGACTAAATGGCTACACCTTC.